The rows below give T cell receptor beta chains drawn from one sample of a study of shared clonotypes between healthy human individuals. TCRdb's copy holds only in-frame clones and misses some; the assay was immunoSEQ multiplex PCR. The sample lists millions of clones, more than 90% occurring once. Source material: naive CD4+ T cells sorted from blood. Receptors originate from a man aged 18-30 years in good health. Both conserved end residues are trimmed from each CDR3.

V gene	J gene	CDR3 protein
TRBV7-2	TRBJ1-1	ASSHGAPEAF
TRBV6-6	TRBJ1-2	ASSYLGERYT
TRBV6-5	TRBJ1-2	ASSRGRDGYT
TRBV7-2	TRBJ2-2	ASSLEAGNTGELF
TRBV19	TRBJ2-7	ASSIAQGGYYEQY
TRBV7-9	TRBJ2-3	ASSLAGATDTQY
TRBV1	TRBJ2-3	TSSQVEGNEDTQY
TRBV13	TRBJ2-3	ASSQRGLARDTQY
TRBV2	TRBJ1-2	ASRAGQAYYGYT
TRBV5-6	TRBJ2-5	ASSFGDRRGETQY
TRBV19	TRBJ2-7	ASSIGGRASYEQY
TRBV7-9	TRBJ2-3	ASRDRVSTDTQY
TRBV10-3	TRBJ1-1	AISESLMNTEAF
TRBV19	TRBJ2-5	ASSGVGGPGTQY
TRBV7-9	TRBJ2-7	ASSIDSGGNYEQY
TRBV7-3	TRBJ2-5	ASSLTAQETQY
TRBV6-6	TRBJ2-1	ASSRLTAEQF
TRBV9	TRBJ2-3	ATGRGAGDLAQY
TRBV2	TRBJ1-2	ASTLESYGYT
TRBV27	TRBJ1-6	ASSWDRVIGSLH
TRBV5-6	TRBJ1-6	ASSLAGPNSPLH
TRBV6-1	TRBJ1-4	ASSLIRNEKLF
TRBV6-1	TRBJ1-1	ASRYFRLENTEAF
TRBV5-8	TRBJ2-3	ASSFHPAADTQY
TRBV6-5	TRBJ1-2	ASSPRTGPYGYT
TRBV6-5	TRBJ1-3	ASSSGVAGNTIY
TRBV30	TRBJ2-6	AWTRSSGANVLT
TRBV7-2	TRBJ1-2	ASSFSSFYGYT